Listed below are T cell receptor beta chains from one sample, sequenced in a study of regulatory T cells in long-lasting Graves disease. Via MiXCR, TCRdb re-called the multiplex PCR reads, giving one row per CDR3 protein. The sample holds approximately 440,000 distinct CDR3 sequences; roughly a quarter are singletons and the top ten take 26%. The sequenced sample was peripheral blood mononuclear cells (PBMCs), obtained when the disease was refractory, from a patient treated with antithyroid drugs. The receptor set was obtained from a female donor with Graves disease. Both conserved end residues are part of each CDR3. The D gene is left open where the match is weak. Not all rows give a size; the values are once, few, many and, for expanded clones, a class.

j_call v_call d_call clone_size cdr3_nt cdr3_aa
TRBJ2-1 TRBV12-3/TRBV12-4 TRBD2 few TGTGCCAGCAGACTATCCGAACTAGCGGGCAATGAGCAGTTCTTC CASRLSELAGNEQFF
TRBJ2-2 TRBV7-2 TRBD1 - TGTGCCAGCAGCACCGATGGGACAGGGTGGTCCGGGGAGCTGTTTTTT CASSTDGTGWSGELFF
TRBJ1-5 TRBV7-2 TRBD1 - TGTGCCAGCAGCACCGGACAGGGAGAGCCCCAGCATTTT CASSTGQGEPQHF
TRBJ1-6 TRBV27 TRBD1 few TGTGCCAGCAAAGGGACAGTAACTTCACCCCTCCACTTT CASKGTVTSPLHF
TRBJ1-1 TRBV29-1 TRBD1 - TGCAGCGTAAAAGGGACAGGGGATGGGAACACTGAAGCTTTCTTT CSVKGTGDGNTEAFF
TRBJ1-1 TRBV3-1 - few TGTGCCAGCAGCCAAGATAGCTGGGCCCTAGGGGGGACTGAAGCTTTCTTT CASSQDSWALGGTEAFF
TRBJ1-2 TRBV6-1 - - TGTGCCAGCAGTCGGGGCCCAGCCAGCTATGGCTACACCTTC CASSRGPASYGYTF
TRBJ2-7 TRBV2 - many TGTGCCAGCAGTGAAGGGCGGTTAACATTACGCTACGAGCAGTACTTC CASSEGRLTLRYEQYF
TRBJ1-1 TRBV5-1 TRBD1 - TGCGCCAGCAGCCCGGATACGGGACAGAAACACAATAAAGTTCCGAACACTGAAGCTTTCTTT CASSPDTGQKHNKVPNTEAFF
TRBJ1-2 TRBV6-1 - - TGTGCCAGCAGTAGACGGACTGAAAACTATGGCTACACCTTC CASSRRTENYGYTF
TRBJ1-5 TRBV6-4 TRBD1 - TGTGCCAGCAGGGGACAGGGATTTTATAGCAATCAGCCCCAGCATTTT CASRGQGFYSNQPQHF
TRBJ2-7 TRBV5-1 TRBD2 - TGCGCCAGCAGCCCAGAACCGCTGACTAGCGGAAACTACGAGCAGTACTTC CASSPEPLTSGNYEQYF
TRBJ1-5 TRBV6-1 - - TGTGCCAGCACCCCCTCCACGGGGGTTAATCAGCCCCAGCATTTT CASTPSTGVNQPQHF
TRBJ2-5 TRBV6-1 - few TGTGCCAGCAGTGTACAGGAGATCCAAGAGACCCAGTACTTC CASSVQEIQETQYF
TRBJ1-1 TRBV6-5 - many TGTGCCAGCAGTTACGCGGTAGGGACATCTGAAGCTTTCTTT CASSYAVGTSEAFF
TRBJ1-1 TRBV5-6 TRBD1 few TGTGCCAGCAGCTTACAGGGGCTGGGGAAAAGATCTGAAGCTTTCTTT CASSLQGLGKRSEAFF
TRBJ1-1 TRBV6-6 - - TGTGCCAGCAGTTACTCGAGCAGGGGAACTGAAGCTTTCTTT CASSYSSRGTEAFF
TRBJ2-6 TRBV28 - few TGTGCCAGCAGTTCCCCAACAGGGAGGGCAGCGCGGGGGGCCAACGTCCTGACTTTC CASSSPTGRAARGANVLTF
TRBJ1-2 TRBV7-2 TRBD1 many TGTGCCAGTCGGGACAGAGACTCTAACTATGGCTACACCTTC CASRDRDSNYGYTF
TRBJ1-2 TRBV5-1 - few TGCGCCAGCAGCTTAGTACAGGGTGGGCCTGCAGCTAACTATGGCTACACCTTC CASSLVQGGPAANYGYTF
TRBJ1-4 TRBV20-1 TRBD1 few TGCAGTGCAGAACTCGGACAGGGGAATGAAAAACTGTTTTTT CSAELGQGNEKLFF
TRBJ2-7 TRBV28 - many TGTGCCAGCAGTAGAAACCTCGGGACATCGCCCGAGCAGTACTTC CASSRNLGTSPEQYF
TRBJ2-5 TRBV20-1 - many TGCAGTGCTCTCAGCGGAAGCAAATCAGATGAGACCCAGTACTTC CSALSGSKSDETQYF
TRBJ1-1 TRBV28 TRBD1 many TGTGCCAGCAGTATGCCGGGACAGCTTAACACTGAAGCTTTCTTT CASSMPGQLNTEAFF
TRBJ1-2 TRBV5-1 TRBD1 few TGCGCCAGCAGCACCGGGACAGGGGTCGGATCTAACGATGGCTACACCTTC CASSTGTGVGSNDGYTF
TRBJ2-7 TRBV7-8 TRBD1 many TGTGCCAGCAGCCGGGACAGGAGGATCTACGAGCAGTACTTC CASSRDRRIYEQYF
TRBJ2-7 TRBV7-2 TRBD1 few TGTGCCAGCAGCTCGGGACAGGGGGCTTACGAGCAGTACTTC CASSSGQGAYEQYF
TRBJ2-5 TRBV28 - many TGTGCCAGCATCGATGAAGAGACCCAGTACTTC CASIDEETQYF
TRBJ1-5 TRBV5-8 - - TGTGCCAGTAACAGGGAGTTGGGTCAGCCCCAGCATTTT CASNRELGQPQHF
TRBJ2-4 TRBV28 TRBD2 many TGTGCCAGCAGTCTGGGACTAGCGGGAGGATCACTAGCCAAAAACATTCAGTACTTC CASSLGLAGGSLAKNIQYF
TRBJ1-6 TRBV7-3 - - TGTGCCAGCAGCCCTCTCGAGGGAGCAGGCGATAATTCACCCCTCCACTTT CASSPLEGAGDNSPLHF
TRBJ2-7 TRBV20-1 - many TGCAGTGCTAGAGATCTCCTTCAGGCCCTTGGGGACGAGCAGTACTTC CSARDLLQALGDEQYF
TRBJ2-4 TRBV7-2 - many TGTGCCAGCAGCTTAAACGCGGAGAGGTCCAAAAACATTCAGTACTTC CASSLNAERSKNIQYF
TRBJ1-5 TRBV12-3/TRBV12-4 - many TGTGCCAGCAATGACAGAAACAATCAGCCCCAGCATTTT CASNDRNNQPQHF
TRBJ1-5 TRBV6-1 - - TGTGCCAGCAGTACCACAGGAGTTGATCAGCCCCAGCATTTT CASSTTGVDQPQHF
TRBJ2-2 TRBV20-1 - few TGCAGTGCCCGCGCCGCCAACACCGGGGAGCTGTTTTTT CSARAANTGELFF
TRBJ2-7 TRBV20-1 - few TGCAGTGCCCCCTCTAATGAGCGCTTATCCTACGAGCAGTACTTC CSAPSNERLSYEQYF
TRBJ2-7 TRBV20-1 - - TGCAGTGCTACGGGGGACGAGGCCTACGAGCAGTACTTC CSATGDEAYEQYF
TRBJ1-2 TRBV9 - few TGTGCCAGCAGTGAGACCTTAGGGGGACATGGCTACACCTTC CASSETLGGHGYTF
TRBJ2-1 TRBV6-9 - few TGTGCCAGCAGTTACTCCGACAGAGCCAATGAGCAGTTCTTC CASSYSDRANEQFF
TRBJ1-2 TRBV12-3/TRBV12-4 - many TGTGCCAGCAGTTTAAGAGAAGGGTATGGCTACACCTTC CASSLREGYGYTF
TRBJ2-1 TRBV9 TRBD2 - TGTGCCAGCAGCGTAGGAGCGGGGAGCTCCTACAATGAGCAGTTCTTC CASSVGAGSSYNEQFF
TRBJ2-7 TRBV20-1 - few TGCAGTGCTACAGGGGAACAACCCTACGAGCAGTACTTC CSATGEQPYEQYF
TRBJ1-2 TRBV7-2 - - TGTGCCAGCAGCCCCGGACTGAAGGTCTATGGCTACACCTTC CASSPGLKVYGYTF
TRBJ2-7 TRBV2 - many TGTGCCAGCAGTGACGTGGTGGCGAGCTCCTACGAGCAGTACTTC CASSDVVASSYEQYF
TRBJ2-2 TRBV29-1 TRBD1 - TGCAGCGTGGGACAGGGTTCAGGCGGGGAGCTGTTTTTT CSVGQGSGGELFF
TRBJ2-7 TRBV24-1 TRBD1 - TGTGCCACCAGCGAGCCAGGGGGGGGACAGGGGGCCTACGAGCAGTACTTC CATSEPGGGQGAYEQYF
TRBJ2-5 TRBV18 TRBD2 - TGTGCCAGCTCACGCGGGACTAGACAAGAGACCCAGTACTTC CASSRGTRQETQYF
TRBJ2-7 TRBV6-2/TRBV6-3 TRBD2 few TGTGCCAGCAGTGGTCCGGGACTAGCGGCGCCCGGGCAGTACTTC CASSGPGLAAPGQYF
TRBJ2-7 TRBV25-1 - - TGTGCCAGCAGTGAGGGGGCCAGGGCTCCGGATACCTACGAGCAGTACTTC CASSEGARAPDTYEQYF
TRBJ2-7 TRBV6-2/TRBV6-3 - few TGTGCCAGCAGTTACACTAGTATCTACGAGCAGTACTTC CASSYTSIYEQYF
TRBJ2-7 TRBV10-3 - few TGTGCCATCAGTGAGTCTATGTCCCATTATCAGCAGTACTTC CAISESMSHYQQYF
TRBJ2-2 TRBV11-3 - many TGTGCCAGCAGCCCAAGTATGGGCGAGGGGGAGCTGTTTTTT CASSPSMGEGELFF
TRBJ2-7 TRBV6-2/TRBV6-3 TRBD2 - TGTGCCAGCAGTTACGGACTAGCGGGAGCCAACGAGCAGTACTTC CASSYGLAGANEQYF
TRBJ2-7 TRBV5-6 - many TGTGCCAGCAGTTTTTCCGCCTACGAGCAGTACTTC CASSFSAYEQYF
TRBJ1-1 TRBV9 - - TGTGCCAGCAGCGCGAACAGGAACTTGAACACTGAAGCTTTCTTT CASSANRNLNTEAFF
TRBJ2-5 TRBV28 - - TGTGCCAGCAGTAACAGCGGACAAGAGACCCAGTACTTC CASSNSGQETQYF
TRBJ1-5 TRBV2 - - TGTGCCAGCAGTGAAGCGGTTTGGTCGACGGAGAGCAATCAGCCCCAGCATTTT CASSEAVWSTESNQPQHF
TRBJ1-3 TRBV7-3 - few TGTGCCAGCAGCCCTCAAGGGGGGAGCGGAAACACCATATATTTT CASSPQGGSGNTIYF